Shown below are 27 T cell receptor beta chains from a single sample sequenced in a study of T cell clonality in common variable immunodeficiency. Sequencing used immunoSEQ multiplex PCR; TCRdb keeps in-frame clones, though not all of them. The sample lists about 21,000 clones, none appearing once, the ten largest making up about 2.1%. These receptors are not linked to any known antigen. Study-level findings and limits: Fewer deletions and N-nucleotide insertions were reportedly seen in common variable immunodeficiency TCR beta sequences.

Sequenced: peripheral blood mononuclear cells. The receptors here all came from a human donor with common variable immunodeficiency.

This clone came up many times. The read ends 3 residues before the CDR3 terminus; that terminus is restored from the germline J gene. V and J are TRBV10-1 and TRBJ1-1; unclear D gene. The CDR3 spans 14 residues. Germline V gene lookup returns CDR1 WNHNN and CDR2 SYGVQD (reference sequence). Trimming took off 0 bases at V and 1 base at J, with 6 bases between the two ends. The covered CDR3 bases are TGCGCCAGCAGTGAGTCGGGCCAGAACACTGAA. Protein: CASSESGQNTE. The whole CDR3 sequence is CASSESGQNTEAFF.

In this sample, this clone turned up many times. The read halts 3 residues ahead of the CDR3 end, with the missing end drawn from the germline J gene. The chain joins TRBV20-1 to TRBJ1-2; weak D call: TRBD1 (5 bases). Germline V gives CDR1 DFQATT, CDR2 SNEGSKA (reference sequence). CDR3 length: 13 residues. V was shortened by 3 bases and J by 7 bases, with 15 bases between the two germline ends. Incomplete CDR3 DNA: TGCAGTGCTAGGGAGGGGACTTTTGGTGGC. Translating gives CSAREGTFGG. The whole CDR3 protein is CSAREGTFGGYTF.

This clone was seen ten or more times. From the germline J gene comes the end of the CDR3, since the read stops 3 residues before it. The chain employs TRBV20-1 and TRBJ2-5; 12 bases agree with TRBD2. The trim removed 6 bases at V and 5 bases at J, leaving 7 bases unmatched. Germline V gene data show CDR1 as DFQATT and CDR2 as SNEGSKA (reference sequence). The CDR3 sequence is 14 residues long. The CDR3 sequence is CSARLAGVRETQYF. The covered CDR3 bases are TGCAGTGCCAGACTAGCGGGGGTTCGGGAGACC.

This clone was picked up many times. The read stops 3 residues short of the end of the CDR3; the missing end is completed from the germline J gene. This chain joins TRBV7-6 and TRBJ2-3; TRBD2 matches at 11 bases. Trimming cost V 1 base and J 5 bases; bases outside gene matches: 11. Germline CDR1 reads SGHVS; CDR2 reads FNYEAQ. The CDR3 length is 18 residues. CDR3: CASSLVTSGGRVRDTQYF. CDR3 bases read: TGTGCCAGCAGCTTAGTTACTAGCGGGGGCAGGGTTAGAGATACG.

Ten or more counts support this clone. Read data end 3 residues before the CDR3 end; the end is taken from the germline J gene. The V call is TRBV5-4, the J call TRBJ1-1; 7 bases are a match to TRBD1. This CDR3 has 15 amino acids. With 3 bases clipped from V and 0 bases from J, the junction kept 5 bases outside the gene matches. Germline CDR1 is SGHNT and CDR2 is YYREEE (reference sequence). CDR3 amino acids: CASSSTTGMNTEAFF. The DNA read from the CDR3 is TGTGCCAGCAGCTCAACGACAGGGATGAACACTGAA.

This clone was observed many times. Partial CDR3 DNA: TGTGCCAGTAGTGCGGGACTAGCGGGGAATGAG. Translation: CASSAGLAGNE. The whole CDR3 sequence is CASSAGLAGNEQFF. The chain combines TRBV19 with TRBJ2-1; 13 bases agree with TRBD2. The read ends 3 residues shy of where the CDR3 ends; the end is completed using the germline J gene. Germline V gives CDR1 LNHDA, CDR2 SQIVND (reference sequence). The length of the CDR3 is 14 residues. The trim removed 5 bases at V and 7 bases at J, leaving 2 bases unmatched.

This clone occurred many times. CDR3 protein: CASRPGQGNTGELFF. The covered CDR3 bases are TGTGCCAGCAGACCTGGACAGGGGAACACCGGGGAG. The V gene is TRBV6-2 or TRBV6-3, the J gene TRBJ2-2; TRBD1 aligns across 8 bases. The CDR3 end falls 3 residues outside the read, so it is completed with the germline J gene. CDR3 length: 15 amino acids. V was clipped by 6 bases and J by 1 base; unmatched bases: 4. From germline, CDR1 is MNHEY and CDR2 SVGEGT.

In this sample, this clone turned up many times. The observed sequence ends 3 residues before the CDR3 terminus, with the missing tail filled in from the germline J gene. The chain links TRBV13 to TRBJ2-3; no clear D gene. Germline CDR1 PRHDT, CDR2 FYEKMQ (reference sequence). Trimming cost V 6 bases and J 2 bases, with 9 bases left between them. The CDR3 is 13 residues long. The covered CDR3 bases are TGTGCCAGCAGTTCTACCCCCACAGATACG. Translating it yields CASSSTPTDT. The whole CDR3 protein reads CASSSTPTDTQYF.

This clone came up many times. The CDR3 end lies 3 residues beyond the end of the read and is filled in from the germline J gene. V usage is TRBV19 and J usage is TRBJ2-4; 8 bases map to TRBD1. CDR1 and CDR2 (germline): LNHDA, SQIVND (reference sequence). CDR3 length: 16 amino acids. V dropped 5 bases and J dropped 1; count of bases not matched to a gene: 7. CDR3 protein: CASSGSGGFAKNIQYF. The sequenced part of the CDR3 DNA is TGTGCCAGTAGTGGATCAGGGGGCTTTGCCAAAAACATT.

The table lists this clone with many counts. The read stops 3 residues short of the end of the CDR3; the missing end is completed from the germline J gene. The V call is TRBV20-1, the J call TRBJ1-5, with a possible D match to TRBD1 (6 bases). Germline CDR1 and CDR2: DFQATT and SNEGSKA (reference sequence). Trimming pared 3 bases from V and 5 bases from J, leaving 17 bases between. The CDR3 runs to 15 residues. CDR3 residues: CSASKQGGLDQPQHF. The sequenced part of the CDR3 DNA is TGCAGTGCTAGTAAACAGGGAGGGTTGGATCAGCCC.

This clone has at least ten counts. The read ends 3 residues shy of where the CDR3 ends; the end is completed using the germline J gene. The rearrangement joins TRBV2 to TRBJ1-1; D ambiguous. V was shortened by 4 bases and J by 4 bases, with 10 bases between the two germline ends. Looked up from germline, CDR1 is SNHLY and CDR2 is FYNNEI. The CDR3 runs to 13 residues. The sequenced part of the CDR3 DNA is TGTGCCAGCAGTGTGGGCTATCGCACTGAA. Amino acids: CASSVGYRTE. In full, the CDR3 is CASSVGYRTEAFF.

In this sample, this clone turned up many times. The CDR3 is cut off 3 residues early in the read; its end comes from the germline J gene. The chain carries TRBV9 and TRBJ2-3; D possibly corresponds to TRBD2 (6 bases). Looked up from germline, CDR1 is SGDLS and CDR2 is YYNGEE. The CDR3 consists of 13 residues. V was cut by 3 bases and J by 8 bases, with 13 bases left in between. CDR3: CASSEAGMGTQYF. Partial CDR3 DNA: TGTGCCAGCAGCGAAGCGGGTATGGGTACG.

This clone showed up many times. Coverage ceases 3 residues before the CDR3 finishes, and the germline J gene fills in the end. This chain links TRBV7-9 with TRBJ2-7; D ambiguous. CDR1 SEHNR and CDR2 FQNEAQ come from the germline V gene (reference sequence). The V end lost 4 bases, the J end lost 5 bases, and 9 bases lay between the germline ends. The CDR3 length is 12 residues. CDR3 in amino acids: CASSSTPDEQYF. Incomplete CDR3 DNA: TGTGCCAGCAGCTCCACCCCAGACGAG.

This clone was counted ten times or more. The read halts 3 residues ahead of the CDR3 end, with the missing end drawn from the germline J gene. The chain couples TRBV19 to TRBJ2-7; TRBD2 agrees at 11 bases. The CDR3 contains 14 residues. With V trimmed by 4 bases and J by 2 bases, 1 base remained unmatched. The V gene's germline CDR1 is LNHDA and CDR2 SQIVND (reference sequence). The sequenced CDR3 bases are TGTGCCAGTAGTAATAGCGGGGGGGCCTACGAG. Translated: CASSNSGGAYE. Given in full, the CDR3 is CASSNSGGAYEQYF.

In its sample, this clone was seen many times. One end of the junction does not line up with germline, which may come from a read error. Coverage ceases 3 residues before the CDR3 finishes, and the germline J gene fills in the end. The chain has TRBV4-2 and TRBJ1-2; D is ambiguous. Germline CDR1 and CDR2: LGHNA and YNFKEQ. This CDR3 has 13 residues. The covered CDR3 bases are TGCGCCAGCGGAGACCTAAAACAGAGGGGC. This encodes CASGDLKQRG. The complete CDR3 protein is CASGDLKQRGYTF.

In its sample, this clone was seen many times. The sequenced part of the CDR3 DNA is TGTGCCAGCAGTTTCCCCGGGACAGGGGTCCACGAG. Protein sequence: CASSFPGTGVHE. The entire CDR3 is CASSFPGTGVHEQYF. The chain has TRBV6-2 or TRBV6-3 and TRBJ2-7; 10 bases are shared with TRBD1. Read sequence stops 3 residues before the CDR3 end, and the germline J gene provides the missing end. V lost 4 bases and J lost 5; bases outside the gene matches: 8. Germline loops: CDR1 MNHEY, CDR2 SVGEGT. The CDR3 runs 15 residues.

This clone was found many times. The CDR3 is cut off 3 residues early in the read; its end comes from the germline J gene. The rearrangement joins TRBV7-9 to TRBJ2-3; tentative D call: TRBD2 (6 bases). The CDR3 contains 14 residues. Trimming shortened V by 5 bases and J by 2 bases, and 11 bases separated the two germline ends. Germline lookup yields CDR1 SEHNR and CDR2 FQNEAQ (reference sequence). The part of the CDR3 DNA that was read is TGTGCCAGCAGCGAACGGGGGTACACAGATACG. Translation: CASSERGYTDT. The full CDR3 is CASSERGYTDTQYF.

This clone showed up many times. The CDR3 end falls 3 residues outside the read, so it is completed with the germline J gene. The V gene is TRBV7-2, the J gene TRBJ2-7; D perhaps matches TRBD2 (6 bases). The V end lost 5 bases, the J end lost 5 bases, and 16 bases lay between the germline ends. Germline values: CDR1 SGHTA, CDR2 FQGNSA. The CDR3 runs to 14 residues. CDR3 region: CASSPTPGGDEQYF. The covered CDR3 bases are TGTGCCAGCAGCCCAACACCGGGCGGGGACGAG.

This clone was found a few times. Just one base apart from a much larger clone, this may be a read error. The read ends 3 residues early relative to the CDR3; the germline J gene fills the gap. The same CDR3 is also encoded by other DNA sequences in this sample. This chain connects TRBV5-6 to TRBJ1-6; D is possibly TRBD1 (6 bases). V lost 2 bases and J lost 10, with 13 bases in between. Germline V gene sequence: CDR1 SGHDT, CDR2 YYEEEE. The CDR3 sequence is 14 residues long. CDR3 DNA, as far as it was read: TGTGCCAGCAGCTTACAGGGTATTGGGTCACCC. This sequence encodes CASSLQGIGSP. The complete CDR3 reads CASSLQGIGSPLHF.

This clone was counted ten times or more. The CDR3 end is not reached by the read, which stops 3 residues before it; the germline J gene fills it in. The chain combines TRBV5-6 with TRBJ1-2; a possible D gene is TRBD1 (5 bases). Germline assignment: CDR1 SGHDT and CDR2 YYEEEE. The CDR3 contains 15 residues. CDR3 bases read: TGTGCCAGCAGTTCTCTCAACTATCAGGGTTCAGGC. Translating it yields CASSSLNYQGSG. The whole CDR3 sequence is CASSSLNYQGSGYTF.

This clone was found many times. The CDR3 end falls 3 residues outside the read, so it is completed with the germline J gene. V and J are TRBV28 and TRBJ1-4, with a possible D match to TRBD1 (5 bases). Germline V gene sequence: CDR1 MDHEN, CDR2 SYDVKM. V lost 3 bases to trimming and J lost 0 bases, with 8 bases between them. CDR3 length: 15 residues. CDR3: CASSFPGATNEKLFF. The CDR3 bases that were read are TGTGCCAGCAGTTTCCCGGGGGCAACTAATGAAAAA.

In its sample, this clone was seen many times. The CDR3 sequence is CASRYRDKGLYEQYF. The CDR3 bases that were read are TGTGCCAGCAGGTACCGGGACAAAGGACTCTACGAG. The gene calls are TRBV7-2 and TRBJ2-7, with D possibly being TRBD1 (6 bases). The read finishes 3 residues shy of the CDR3 end, and the germline J gene is used to complete it. The CDR3 has 15 residues. CDR1 is SGHTA, CDR2 FQGNSA, per germline. Trimming took 6 bases from V and 3 from J, leaving 18 bases between them.

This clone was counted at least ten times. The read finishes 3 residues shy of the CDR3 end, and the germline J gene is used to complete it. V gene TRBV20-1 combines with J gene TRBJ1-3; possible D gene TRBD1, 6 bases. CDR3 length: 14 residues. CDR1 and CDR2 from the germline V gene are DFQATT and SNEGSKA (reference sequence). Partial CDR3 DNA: TGCAGTGCTAGAGATCAGGGTGGGGGCTTGAGC. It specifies CSARDQGGGLS. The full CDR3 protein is CSARDQGGGLSIYF.

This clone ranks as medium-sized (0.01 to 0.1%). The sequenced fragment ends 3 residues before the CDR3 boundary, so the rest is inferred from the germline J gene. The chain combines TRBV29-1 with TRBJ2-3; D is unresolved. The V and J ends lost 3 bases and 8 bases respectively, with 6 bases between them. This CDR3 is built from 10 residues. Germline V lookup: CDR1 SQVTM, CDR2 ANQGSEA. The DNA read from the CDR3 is TGCAGCGTTGACGGCGGTACG. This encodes CSVDGGT. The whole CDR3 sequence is CSVDGGTQYF.

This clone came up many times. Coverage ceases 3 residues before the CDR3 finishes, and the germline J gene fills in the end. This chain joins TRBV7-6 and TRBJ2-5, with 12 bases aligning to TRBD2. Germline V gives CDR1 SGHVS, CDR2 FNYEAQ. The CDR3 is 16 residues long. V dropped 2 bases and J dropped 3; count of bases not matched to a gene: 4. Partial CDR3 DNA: TGTGCCAGCAGCTTATGGCTAGCGGGGGGGAAAGAGACC. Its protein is CASSLWLAGGKET. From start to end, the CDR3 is CASSLWLAGGKETQYF.

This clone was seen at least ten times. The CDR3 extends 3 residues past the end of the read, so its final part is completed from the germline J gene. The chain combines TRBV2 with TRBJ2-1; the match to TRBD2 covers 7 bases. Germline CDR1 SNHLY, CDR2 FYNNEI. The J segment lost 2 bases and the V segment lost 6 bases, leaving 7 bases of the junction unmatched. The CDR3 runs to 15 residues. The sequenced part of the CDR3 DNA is TGTGCCAGCAGGAGGGACTACCAGACCTACAATGAG. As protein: CASRRDYQTYNE. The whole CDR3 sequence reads CASRRDYQTYNEQFF. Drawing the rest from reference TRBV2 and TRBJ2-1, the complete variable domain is EPEVTQTPSHQVTQMGQEVILRCVPISNHLYFYWYRQILGQKVEFLVSFYNNEISEKSEIFDDQFSVERPDGSNFTLKIRSTKLEDSAMYFCASRRDYQTYNEQFFGPGTRLTVL.

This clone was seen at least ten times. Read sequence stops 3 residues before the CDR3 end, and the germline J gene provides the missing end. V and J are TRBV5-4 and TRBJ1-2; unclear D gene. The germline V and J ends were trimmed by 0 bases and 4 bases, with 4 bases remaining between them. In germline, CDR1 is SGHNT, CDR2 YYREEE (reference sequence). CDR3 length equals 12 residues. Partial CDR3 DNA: TGTGCCAGCAGCTTGGACACCTATGGC. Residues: CASSLDTYG. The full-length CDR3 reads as CASSLDTYGYTF.